This T cell receptor (beta chain) was sequenced during a study of CD8 T cells in ankylosing spondylitis. Study-wide results and caveats: Under 10 highly homologous variants formed a TCR beta motif that appeared characteristic of ankylosing spondylitis blood. The clones that were linked to disease were reported to be significantly enriched in matched synovial fluid samples from ankylosing spondylitis patients. Some of these motif variants have turned up before, in reports on reactive arthritis synovial fluid and blood.

Trimming at V came to 4 bases and at J to 4 bases, leaving 17 bases not matched to a gene. From germline, CDR1 is MGHDK and CDR2 SYGVNS. This CDR3 region has 18 residues. TCRdb re-called the 5' RACE reads with MiXCR, one entry per CDR3 protein. This table holds fewer than 250,000 distinct CDR3 sequences, under 12% found once. With respect to this clonotype: Its target is not known.

This TCR derives from a male donor with ankylosing spondylitis or in good health (not recorded which). Sequenced material: blood, either unsorted or a sorted T cell fraction (not recorded which). V is TRBV25-1 and J is TRBJ1-2; the match to TRBD1 covers 8 bases. The CDR3 region is CASSGPGTGTTLFYGYTF. In DNA form, the CDR3 reads TGTGCCAGCAGTGGACCCGGGACAGGCACCACACTATTCTATGGCTACACCTTC.